This paragraph covers one T cell receptor beta chain sequence. This clone was recorded only once. What this receptor recognizes is not known. No clone much larger than this one lies a single base away; base qualities are absent. This entry belongs to a study of blood T cell repertoires in COVID-19 (TCRdb year 2020). For the study in its entirety: Collaborator samples came from the United States, Italy and Spain and covered acute and convalescent phases of COVID-19. The material from the prospective study consisted of cDNA or gDNA derived from T cells, B-cell-depleted T cells, or PBMCs. The samples were drawn from two sources: the first 160 participants of the ongoing ImmuneRACE study, and 1,254 subjects contributed by 6 global collaborators. The sample metadata nearly always contained a de-identified subject ID, COVID-19 status, age in years and sex. Where available, HLA class I and class II types were taken from metadata supplied by the sample provider and were not determined by assay-based typing. The dataset comprised deeply sampled blood TCRbeta repertoires from subjects exposed to, actively infected with, or recovered from COVID-19. A freely available public database, intended as a resource for researchers studying the immune response to SARS-CoV-2, is where the repertoires were released.

TCRbeta CDR3 regions were amplified from genomic DNA using the immunoSEQ Assay, a bias-controlled multiplex PCR. Under the source paper's analysis protocol: Nucleated cell counts per sample were estimated from amplification of reference gene primers within the assay. Sequence reads were collapsed and filtered to measure the absolute abundance of every unique TCRbeta CDR3 rearrangement. For each sample, productive Simpson clonality was calculated by taking the square root of Simpson's diversity index across productive rearrangements. In its TCRdb copy, this immuneACCESS table keeps in-frame sequences only and misses some clones. Where compared with another copy, unresolved V genes explain less than half of these, and the others have no known cause. V and J calls and clone size are given by that table; D and trimming were obtained from the DNA. Within this sample are about 170,000 clones, with 83% of them counted one time only. 3.5% to 5% of the sample comes from the top ten.

Participants in the prospective study were enrolled through a virtual design, were aged about 18 to 100 years, and lived in roughly 26 United States geographic areas. To assign participants to cohorts, the prospective study relied on clinical history that participants themselves reported in a screening survey and a study questionnaire. Recovered participants in ImmuneRACE Cohort 3 were defined by two consecutive negative NP/OP PCR tests, clearance by a healthcare professional, or resolution of symptoms. In the prospective study, mobile phlebotomists collected whole blood, serum and a nasopharyngeal or oropharyngeal swab from each participant. Additional blood draws and questionnaires over an approximately 2-month period could optionally be provided by prospective study participants. Blood samples from the prospective study were shipped frozen or at room temperature prior to DNA extraction. Findings and caveats that apply to the study as a whole: The amount of clinical and demographic metadata varied by source and participant and was provided uncurated.

The CDR3 contains 14 residues, cysteine and phenylalanine counted. CDR3 DNA is the only sequence kept; it has 42 bases, read in frame from the first base. The germline V gene (reference sequence) sets CDR1 to MNHEY and CDR2 to SMNVEV. Clipping removes 2 bases from V and 7 bases from J, with 4 as the unmatched junction base count. The V and J genes are TRBV27 and TRBJ1-5, with 8 bases matching TRBD1. The TCR originated in a woman aged 45-60 years who had recovered from COVID-19. Sequencing input: PBMCs or T cells enriched from blood (not recorded which). The DNA reads as follows: TGTGCCAGCAGTTTACAGGGGGCCGCCCAGCCCCAGCATTTT. This is translated as CASSLQGAAQPQHF.